A single T cell receptor (beta chain) is shown here with its context. Antigen specificity is unknown. There was at least one pre-ART PBMC sample for each donor, plus at least two post-ART PBMC samples. immunoSEQ v3.0 was run at survey level. Per-sample targets for sequencing were roughly 40,000-55,000 T-cell genomes. Profiled with immunoSEQ multiplex PCR; TCRdb holds only in-frame clones, not every one. The sample includes 17,000 or so clones, roughly nine tenths of them seen just once. The sample belongs to a study of long-term antiretroviral therapy in people with HIV. Whole-study results and caveats: Control repertoires displayed wider CDR3 length ranges than the HIV repertoires. Blood dates from the mid-2000s to the late 2010s, possibly under older ART regimens.

The CDR3 consists of 14 residues. Per germline, CDR1 SGDLS and CDR2 YYNGEE. The V gene lost 4 bases and the J gene lost 8 bases, with 16 bases spanning the gap. The material sequenced was unsorted PBMCs, taken 0.3 years after starting antiretroviral therapy. The rearrangement uses TRBV9 and TRBJ2-1; D is ambiguous. This clonotype was obtained from a man aged 60 to 75 with HIV. CDR3 in amino acids: CASSYDSIGDEQFF. The CDR3 DNA is TGTGCCAGCAGCTATGACTCAATCGGCGATGAGCAGTTCTTC.